This TCR beta chain came from a study of CD4+ T cells in melanoma. Study results and caveats: Reportedly, melanoma neoantigen-specific CD4+ T cells showed varied differentiation states. A reported correlation linked neoantigen-specific CD4+ T cells to CD8+, macrophage and B cell function.

Some clones are missing from TCRdb's copy, which holds only in-frame ones; the method was immunoSEQ multiplex PCR. The data show some 10,000 clones, 69% seen once. This clone was detected only a few times. Its antigen is not known. Trimming removed 5 bases at V and 4 bases at J, with 6 bases between. CDR3 size: 11 residues. Germline values: CDR1 DFQATT, CDR2 SNEGSKA (reference sequence). The receptor's source is a human donor with melanoma. The sequencing sample was made of peripheral blood. The chain uses TRBV20-1 and TRBJ1-5, with unresolved D. CDR3 sequence reads: CSAQENQPQHF. CDR3 in DNA: TGCAGTGCTCAAGAAAATCAGCCCCAGCATTTT.